Shown below are 10 T cell receptor beta chains from a single sample sequenced in a study of prognosis after radiotherapy for stage I lung cancer. The study amplified the TCR beta CDR3 region from genomic DNA. This amplification was carried out by two rounds of multiplex PCR. Round one of PCR was performed, and it used primers specific to each TRBV and TRBJ gene. TCRdb recomputed calls from the multiplex PCR reads with MiXCR, one row per CDR3 protein. The sample shows roughly 26,000 distinct CDR3 sequences, 25% to 30% of them seen only once. This specimen was PBMCs, taken before or after stereotactic body radiation therapy (not recorded which). The receptors derive from a donor older than 45 with non-small cell lung cancer.

The chain is built from TRBV11-2 and TRBJ2-1; maybe TRBD1 (5 bases). This CDR3 is built from 15 residues. The germline V gene encodes CDR1 SGHAT and CDR2 FQNNGV. Deletions cut 1 base from V and 15 bases from J, with 22 bases between. The CDR3 is CASSLGRDGAVNMFF. For the CDR3, the DNA is TGTGCCAGCAGCTTAGGCAGGGATGGCGCGGTAAACATGTTCTTC. Full variable domain (missing parts from reference TRBV11-2 and TRBJ2-1): EAGVAQSPRYKIIEKRQSVAFWCNPISGHATLYWYQQILGQGPKLLIQFQNNGVVDDSQLPKDRFSAERLKGVDSTLKIQPAKLEDSAVYLCASSLGRDGAVNMFFGPGTRLTVL.

The table lists this clonotype with many counts. The CDR3 loop reads CASRYTGIGTEAFF. The CDR3 coding sequence is TGCGCCAGCAGATATACAGGGATTGGGACTGAAGCTTTCTTT. The chain recombines TRBV5-1 with TRBJ1-1, with TRBD1 as a possible D gene (6 bases). CDR1 SGHRS and CDR2 YFSETQ come from the germline V gene. This CDR3 is built from 14 residues. V shed 5 bases and J shed 5 bases, with 16 bases lying between them.

Regarding this clonotype: A clone one base away is much larger, so this may be a read error. This chain joins TRBV7-9 and TRBJ1-1; D not resolved. CDR1 is SEHNR, CDR2 FQNEAQ, per germline (reference sequence). The CDR3 spans 14 residues. For the CDR3, the DNA is TGTGCCAGCAGCTTAGCGTCCGTGAACGCTGAAGCTTTCTTT. Translating gives CASSLASVNAEAFF.

This clonotype has just a few counts. The genes are TRBV5-4 and TRBJ2-5; D is uncertain. V gave up 2 bases and J gave up 3 bases, with 8 bases separating them. Germline V gives CDR1 SGHNT, CDR2 YYREEE (reference sequence). The CDR3 is made up of 13 amino acids. The CDR3 loop reads CASSLRTEETQYF. In DNA, the CDR3 is TGTGCCAGCAGCTTACGTACGGAAGAGACCCAGTACTTC.

Comments on this clonotype: A far larger clone is just one base off, so this is likely a read error. The chain joins TRBV6-9 to TRBJ2-7, with D possibly matching TRBD1 (6 bases). The V end lost 4 bases, the J end lost 12 bases, and 13 bases lay between the germline ends. The germline CDR1 and CDR2 sequences are MNHGY and SVAAGI. The CDR3 is 11 amino acids. CDR3 in amino acids: CASSSGAGLYF. CDR3 DNA: TGTGCCAGCAGTTCAGGGGCCGGGTTGTACTTC.

At least ten counts were recorded for this clonotype. The rearrangement joins TRBV4-2 to TRBJ1-4; maybe TRBD1 (6 bases). Trimming removed 0 bases from V and 4 bases from J, with 12 bases in between. The CDR3 consists of 16 residues. The germline V gene encodes CDR1 LGHNA and CDR2 YNFKEQ. The DNA of the CDR3 is TGTGCCAGCAGCCAAGATAGGGGGGGGAGTAATGAAAAACTGTTTTTT. Residues: CASSQDRGGSNEKLFF.

The chain recombines TRBV24-1 with TRBJ2-3; 7 bases match TRBD2. CDR3 length: 16 residues. J was trimmed by 0 bases and V by 4 bases; bases with no gene match: 6. Germline CDR1 reads KGHDR; CDR2 reads SFDVKD. CDR3 sequence (DNA): TGTGCCACCAGTGACGCGGGAGAGATTAGCACAGATACGCAGTATTTT. Protein product: CATSDAGEISTDTQYF.

This clonotype has just a few counts. A read error may explain this, as a much larger clone is one base away. V and J are TRBV18 and TRBJ1-1; D gene ambiguous. The CDR3 covers 14 residues. Germline V gives CDR1 KGHSH, CDR2 LQKENI. As DNA, the CDR3 is TGTGCCATCTCACCAGCGATGGGGAGCACTGAAGCTTTCTTT. Translation gives CAISPAMGSTEAFF.

In this sample, this clonotype turned up many times. This rearrangement joins TRBV30 to TRBJ2-2, with TRBD1 as a possible D gene (5 bases). Germline V gene data show CDR1 as GTSNPN and CDR2 as SVGIG (reference sequence). CDR3 length equals 11 residues. V lost 5 bases, J lost 5 bases, and 6 bases lay in between. CDR3 protein: CAWQGTGELFF. The CDR3 DNA reads TGTGCCTGGCAGGGTACCGGGGAGCTGTTTTTT.

This clonotype was detected ten times or more. J is TRBJ1-2 and V is TRBV6-5; D ambiguous. The CDR3 is 13 residues long. The ends were cut back, 4 bases at V and 4 bases at J, with 10 bases in the middle. Looked up from germline, CDR1 is MNHEY and CDR2 is SVGAGI. The CDR3 sequence: CASSWTETYGYTF. CDR3 nucleotide sequence: TGTGCCAGCAGTTGGACCGAGACCTATGGCTACACCTTC.